The rows below give T cell receptor beta chains drawn from one sample of a study of T cell responses to AZD1222 COVID-19 vaccine. Sequenced by immunoSEQ multiplex PCR; TCRdb stores in-frame clones only, minus some. The data hold approximately 140,000 clones, with approximately 92% observed a single time. This specimen consisted of peripheral blood, obtained on day 0 of AZD1222 vaccination. These receptors all come from an adult in good health. Both conserved end residues are part of each CDR3. D genes are given only for firm matches. Some rows have no size entry. The others give once, few or many, or a class for an expanded clone.

J gene | clone size | D gene | V gene | CDR3 protein | CDR3 DNA
TRBJ2-2 | . | . | TRBV18 | CASSSPHTGELFF | TGTGCCAGCTCATCCCCACACACCGGGGAGCTGTTTTTT
TRBJ2-1 | . | TRBD2 | TRBV4-2 | CASSQDIAGYNEQFF | TGTGCCAGCAGCCAAGACATAGCGGGGTACAATGAGCAGTTCTTC
TRBJ2-7 | . | . | TRBV30 | CAESRGYEQYF | TGTGCTGAGTCCCGAGGCTACGAGCAGTACTTC
TRBJ2-1 | . | . | TRBV28 | CASSLVTGGSGSNEQFF | TGTGCCAGCAGTTTAGTCACAGGGGGTAGCGGGAGTAATGAGCAGTTCTTC
TRBJ1-2 | . | TRBD1 | TRBV5-1 | CASSQNRDRGTISGYTF | TGCGCCAGCAGCCAGAACCGGGACAGGGGGACGATTTCTGGCTACACCTTC
TRBJ1-1 | . | . | TRBV10-1 | CASSDQQDLMNTEAFF | TGCGCCAGCAGTGATCAGCAGGACCTCATGAACACTGAAGCTTTCTTT
TRBJ2-7 | . | . | TRBV28 | CASSFSSGSYEQYF | TGTGCCAGCAGTTTCAGTTCGGGTTCCTACGAGCAGTACTTC
TRBJ1-6 | . | TRBD1 | TRBV6-5 | CATFRQGGDSPLHF | TGTGCCACCTTTCGACAGGGTGGGGATTCACCCCTCCACTTT
TRBJ1-5 | . | . | TRBV28 | CASSLSGPDQPQHF | TGTGCCAGCAGTTTGTCAGGACCTGATCAGCCCCAGCATTTT
TRBJ1-5 | . | . | TRBV11-2 | CASSLALGGNQPQHF | TGTGCCAGCAGCTTAGCGTTGGGGGGCAATCAGCCCCAGCATTTT
TRBJ1-5 | . | TRBD1 | TRBV19 | CATRQGEDQPQHF | TGTGCCACCAGACAGGGGGAGGATCAGCCCCAGCATTTT
TRBJ2-1 | . | . | TRBV9 | CASSVGWSAGVYNEQFF | TGTGCCAGCAGCGTAGGGTGGAGCGCCGGAGTCTACAATGAGCAGTTCTTC
TRBJ2-3 | . | TRBD1 | TRBV9 | CASGQGHHTQYF | TGTGCCAGCGGACAGGGACACCATACGCAGTATTTT
TRBJ2-3 | . | . | TRBV6-5 | CASSYSGLIDSQYF | TGTGCCAGCAGTTACTCAGGACTAATTGACTCGCAGTATTTT
TRBJ2-3 | . | TRBD1 | TRBV7-9 | CASSPGTARTDTQYF | TGTGCCAGCAGCCCAGGGACAGCCCGCACAGATACGCAGTATTTT
TRBJ1-4 | . | . | TRBV10-1 | CASSDFDREKLFF | TGCGCCAGCAGTGACTTCGACAGGGAAAAACTGTTTTTT
TRBJ2-1 | . | . | TRBV15 | CATGGPSSYNEQFF | TGTGCCACGGGGGGGCCTTCAAGCTACAATGAGCAGTTCTTC
TRBJ1-1 | . | TRBD1 | TRBV6-4 | CASSRTGMNTEAFF | TGTGCCAGCAGCAGGACAGGGATGAACACTGAAGCTTTCTTT
TRBJ1-1 | . | TRBD1 | TRBV4-1 | CASSVSSGGTEAFF | TGCGCCAGCAGCGTTTCTTCAGGGGGCACTGAAGCTTTCTTT
TRBJ1-1 | . | TRBD1 | TRBV27 | CASSLSQLSTGRNTEAFF | TGTGCCAGCAGTTTATCCCAACTATCGACAGGGAGGAACACTGAAGCTTTCTTT
TRBJ2-7 | . | . | TRBV2 | CASSELSGREQYF | TGTGCCAGCAGTGAACTAAGTGGGCGCGAGCAGTACTTC
TRBJ2-5 | . | TRBD2 | TRBV6-6 | CASRTGTKETQYF | TGTGCCAGCAGAACTGGGACTAAAGAGACCCAGTACTTC
TRBJ2-7 | once | . | TRBV29-1 | CSAVKLGTFEENF | TGCAGCGCCGTAAAGCTGGGGACCTTCGAGGAAAACTTC
TRBJ1-5 | . | TRBD1 | TRBV24-1 | CATSDPGQVNQPQHF | TGTGCCACCAGTGATCCAGGACAGGTAAATCAGCCCCAGCATTTT
TRBJ2-2 | once | . | TRBV28 | CASSSLGELFF | TGTGCCAGCAGTTCCCTTGGGGAGCTGTTTTTT
TRBJ1-3 | . | . | TRBV7-9 | CASSLGIRDTIYF | TGTGCCAGCAGCTTGGGGATTAGAGACACCATATATTTT
TRBJ2-1 | . | . | TRBV5-6 | CASSFSGTAYNEQFF | TGTGCCAGCAGCTTCTCAGGGACGGCCTACAATGAGCAGTTCTTC
TRBJ2-1 | few | . | TRBV7-2 | CASSLGLADNEQFF | TGTGCCAGCAGCTTAGGTCTAGCCGACAATGAGCAGTTCTTC
TRBJ2-7 | few | . | TRBV7-6 | CASSITSYEQYF | TGTGCCAGCAGCATTACTAGCTACGAGCAGTACTTC
TRBJ2-1 | . | TRBD2 | TRBV7-6 | CASSIQREGRGNEQFF | TGTGCCAGCAGCATCCAGCGGGAGGGCCGGGGCAATGAGCAGTTCTTC
TRBJ2-2 | . | . | TRBV30 | CAWSPRDTGELFF | TGTGCCTGGAGTCCGCGGGACACCGGGGAGCTGTTTTTT
TRBJ2-1 | . | . | TRBV6-4 | CASSEGPQSYNEQFF | TGTGCCAGCAGTGAGGGGCCGCAATCCTACAATGAGCAGTTCTTC
TRBJ1-2 | . | . | TRBV5-5 | CASSLLVNYGYTF | TGTGCCAGCAGCTTGTTAGTTAACTATGGCTACACCTTC
TRBJ2-4 | . | . | TRBV15 | CATSRVAPDGLAKNIQYF | TGTGCCACCAGCAGAGTTGCACCCGACGGATTAGCCAAAAACATTCAGTACTTC
TRBJ1-2 | . | . | TRBV28 | CASTYTDNYGYTF | TGTGCCAGCACCTATACAGATAACTATGGCTACACCTTC
TRBJ1-3 | . | . | TRBV5-1 | CASSLSDFSGNTIYF | TGCGCCAGCAGCTTGTCAGATTTCTCTGGAAACACCATATATTTT